This T cell receptor beta chain stems from a study of T-cell reconstitution after alpha-beta-depleted transplantation in children (dated by TCRdb to 2016 to 2018). Regarding the study in general: T-cell immune reconstitution after TCRalphabeta/CD19-depleted allogeneic hematopoietic cell transplantation in children was quantitatively tracked in the study by means of TCR repertoire profiling.

The library came from PCR. Sequencing instrument: Illumina HiSeq 2500. TCR libraries were prepared with molecular barcoding, using unique molecular identifiers to normalize TCRbeta repertoire quantification. The public reads were run again by TCRdb, first through fastp at Q25 and then through MiXCR, and only productive beta chains were kept. CDR3 protein duplicates are merged, each entry listing the most common genes and DNA. The sample table contains more than 90,000 distinct CDR3 sequences; only one count was recorded for 7% to 10% of them. 5.5% to 7% of the sample rests with the top ten. This clonotype came up many times. The specificity of this receptor is unknown. Qualities for individual bases were not recorded, and no much larger clone is one base off. This specimen was PBMCs from the stem cell graft donor, taken from the stem cell graft. The clonotype comes from a human donor who donated a stem cell graft to a child with congenital amegakaryocytic thrombocytopenia.

At the DNA level, the sequence is TGTGCCAGCAGTGACCGGTATCAGCCCCAGCATTTT. It translates to CASSDRYQPQHF. Here the chain combines TRBV12-3 or TRBV12-4 and TRBJ1-5; no confident D gene assignment can be made. The trim is 5 bases for V and 5 bases for J, with a gap of 7 bases between the germline ends. The cysteine opens and the phenylalanine closes a CDR3 of 12 amino acids. Only the CDR3 region is kept as DNA, spanning 36 bases read in frame from base 1.